The sequence of this T cell receptor beta chain was determined in a study of CD8 T cells in Susac syndrome (dated by TCRdb to between 2018 and 2021). Regarding the study in general: Among the Susac syndrome patients who were sequenced, clinically active disease was present in six and clinical remission was observed in under ten. At the time of blood withdrawal, Susac syndrome patients were either therapy-naive, taking corticosteroids (with some also receiving IVIg), or on IVIg alone. The study used repertoire sequencing to test whether antigen drove CD8+ T cell activation and differentiation in Susac syndrome. Study-wide findings and limitations: The study acknowledged that relatively few individuals were included in the TCR sequencing and HLA analysis. No clonal expansion was detected in the CD4+ T cell repertoire of Susac syndrome patients.

A remark on this clonotype: No antigen is known for it. No qualities accompany the bases; no much larger clone lies one base away.

Peripheral blood CD8+ and CD4+ T cells from healthy donors, Susac syndrome patients and multiple sclerosis patients were profiled using high-throughput TCR beta sequencing. Susac syndrome patients met recently defined diagnostic criteria for definite or probable disease. Bulk CD8+ and CD4+ T cells were purified by magnetic negative isolation, while CD8+ TEMRA cells were enriched using FACS. Blood was drawn into EDTA tubes, processed within 24 hours, and PBMCs were isolated by density gradient centrifugation. PBMCs intended for TCR sequencing were cryopreserved in liquid nitrogen and were subsequently thawed in a 37 degrees C water bath. The sorted or isolated CD4+, CD8+ and CD8+ TEMRA cells reached a purity of at least 90%. The junction shows trimming of 5 bases on V and 12 bases on J, plus 17 bases between the germline ends. The CDR3 starts with the cysteine, ends with the phenylalanine, and has 13 residues. Only the CDR3 DNA is retained, 39 bases long and in frame from the first base. The germline V gene encodes CDR1 MNHEY and CDR2 SMNVEV (reference sequence).

RNA was extracted using the RNeasy kit, and 0.5 to 1 microgram was reverse transcribed with random hexamers. TCR beta CDR3 regions were amplified with the immunoSEQ multiplex PCR assay covering 54 Vbeta and 13 Jbeta segments. Bias from PCR amplification was corrected by using a synthetic template baseline for primer optimization and for computational correction. The paper's data handling went like this. Reads were annotated to V, D and J genes per IMGT and analyzed with immunoSEQ Analyzer, keeping only productive sequences. Clonality was computed as one minus Shannon entropy normalized by log2 of the number of productive unique sequences. For each patient and control, public and private clones were evaluated among the 100 most prevalent clones. Clones were defined as Susac-specific when absent from the healthy and MS cohorts, from roughly 1,000 published viral clones and from other ImmuneACCESS disease sequences. TCRdb reanalyzed the raw reads on its own, using fastp at Q25 for trimming and MiXCR for clone calling, and kept in-frame beta chains. One record per CDR3 amino acid sequence lists the most common genes and DNA. The V and J calls, along with clone size, are taken from TCRdb and not from the paper's own processing. Within this sample are some 110,000 distinct CDR3 sequences, with approximately 96% of them counted one time only. The ten biggest clones cover less than 0.15% of the sample.

The sequencing sample was made of CD4+ T cells from PBMCs. The receptor was derived from a human donor with Susac syndrome. This chain is built from TRBV27 and TRBJ2-1; no confident D gene assignment can be made. The bases read TGTGCCAGCAGTCCCGAACCGGGTTTAGGGCAGTTCTTC. This gives the protein CASSPEPGLGQFF.